This T cell receptor (beta chain) was sequenced during a study of human versus mouse CDR3 diversity and MHC coevolution. CDR3 length equals 15 residues. V shed 4 bases, J shed 0 bases, and the junction held 5 bases outside the gene matches. Germline V gene data show CDR1 as SGHNT and CDR2 as YYREEE (reference sequence). Sorting isolated naive CD4 T cells lacking CD45RO and expressing CD62L. TCRdb keeps only in-frame clones here, not all; method: immunoSEQ multiplex PCR. Found here are about 80,000 clones, 80% to 95% of them singletons; the top ten hold 1.1% to 1.5%. The sequenced sample consisted of naive CD4+ T cells from blood. Subset denoted: CD45RO-negative CD62L-positive naive CD4 T cells. The chain combines TRBV5-4 with TRBJ1-1, with 8 bases lining up with TRBD1. This clonotype originated in a person aged 30 to 69 in good health. The CDR3 reads CASSLPTGVNTEAFF. CDR3 DNA sequence: TGTGCCAGCAGCCTTCCGACAGGGGTGAACACTGAAGCTTTCTTT.